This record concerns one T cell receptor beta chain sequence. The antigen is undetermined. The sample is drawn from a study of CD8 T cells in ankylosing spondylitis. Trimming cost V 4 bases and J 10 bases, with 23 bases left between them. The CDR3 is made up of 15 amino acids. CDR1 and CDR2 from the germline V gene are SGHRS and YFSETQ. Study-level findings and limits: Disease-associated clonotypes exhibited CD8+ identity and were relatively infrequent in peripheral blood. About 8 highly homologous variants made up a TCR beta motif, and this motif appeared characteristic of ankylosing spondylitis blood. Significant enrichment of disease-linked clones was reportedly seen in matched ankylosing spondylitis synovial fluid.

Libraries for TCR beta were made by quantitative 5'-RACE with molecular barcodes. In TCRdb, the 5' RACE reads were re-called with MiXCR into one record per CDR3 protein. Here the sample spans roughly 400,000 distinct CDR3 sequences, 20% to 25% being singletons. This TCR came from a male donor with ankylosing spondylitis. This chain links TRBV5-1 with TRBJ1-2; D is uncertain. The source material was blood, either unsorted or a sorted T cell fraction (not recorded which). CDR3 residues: CASSGGRGSQEDYTF. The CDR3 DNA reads TGCGCCAGCAGCGGCGGGCGGGGATCCCAGGAGGACTACACCTTC.